Sequencing of this T cell receptor (beta chain) was carried out in a study of neoadjuvant anti-PD-1 for oral cavity cancer (dated by TCRdb to the early 2020s). Describing the broader study: Before undergoing curative-intent surgical resection, most patients got three to four biweekly nivolumab doses at 3 mg/kg. For patients who did not progress, a fourth nivolumab dose was given around day 43, followed by definitive surgical resection on days 50-56. Responders were defined as patients with complete response, partial response or stable disease by RECIST 1.1; non-responders were defined as patients with progression. The parent correlative cohort included roughly 12 patients, with an approximately 34% response rate. On the study overall, not on this receptor specifically: Only three patients per response group were included in the TCR analyses, and larger cohorts for validation were called for by the authors. Higher pretreatment blood TCRbeta clonality and lower post-treatment tumor TCRbeta clonality were correlated with higher pretreatment blood Treg/Th17 ratios. After neoadjuvant nivolumab, significantly higher T cell clonality (Gini index) was found within PBMCs in non-responders than in responders.

Spanning cysteine to phenylalanine, the CDR3 consists of 14 amino acids. Kept here is only the CDR3 DNA, which spans 42 bases and is read in frame from base 1. Cut back by 3 bases and 2 bases, the V and J ends lie 11 bases apart. CDR1 and CDR2 are read off the germline V gene as SGDLS and YYNGEE. About this clone itself: The antigen it recognizes is unknown. The sample holds no much larger clone one base away, and base qualities are not on file.

Sample time point, as interpreted from the label and publication: after neoadjuvant nivolumab, at surgical resection. Patients had been newly diagnosed with stage II-IVA oral cavity squamous cell carcinoma, and no prior systemic or radiation treatment had been given to the patients. The cohort was composed of patients with HPV-negative, locally advanced oral cavity squamous cell carcinoma. Peripheral blood mononuclear cells were analyzed directly, without maintenance or expansion in culture. The samples were obtained from a longitudinal correlative study of a single-arm phase II trial testing neoadjuvant nivolumab in oral cavity squamous cell carcinoma. Genomic DNA-based TCRbeta sequencing was performed on subject-matched pre- and post-treatment PBMCs and tumors from three responders and three non-responders. Peripheral blood mononuclear cells were drawn once before nivolumab treatment and a second time after treatment, when surgery took place. The Maxwell RSC DNA from Cells kit was used to isolate genomic DNA from PBMCs.

PBMC libraries used mostly 480 ng of input genomic DNA for deep sequencing, with six replicates per sample. The immunoSEQ hsTCRbeta kit was used to prepare TCRbeta libraries, following the manufacturer's instructions. Sequencing of the completed libraries took place using an Illumina NovaSeq 6000 S4 flow cell after they had been pooled to around 3.3 nM. The source study handled its data this way. Raw data preprocessing and quality control were performed with the immunoSEQ Analyzer. The analysis was limited to productive rearrangements, and each clonotype was defined by a unique CDR3 amino acid sequence. Repertoire clonality was estimated as the Gini-Simpson index, which was calculated using the R package tcR. Student's t test was used to compare Gini indices, and Pearson correlation was used to assess associations with tumor size change. TCRdb took over this immuneACCESS table, retaining in-frame rearrangements with V and J assigned. Such tables are incomplete; in checked studies, under half of the missing clones stem from an unresolved V gene, and the remainder is unexplained. The V and J calls and clone size come from that table; D and trimming were worked out from the DNA. The sample table lists around 13,000 clones, roughly two thirds of them with a count of one. The ten biggest clones cover approximately 2.8% of the sample.

This receptor chain uses TRBV9 and TRBJ2-5, with the identity of the D gene unclear. The input for sequencing was PBMCs, taken after nivolumab (anti-PD-1) treatment. The receptor was derived from a person between 40 and 85 years old with oral cavity squamous cell carcinoma. The CDR3 protein is CASSGAGQQETQYF. The nucleotide sequence is given as TGTGCCAGCAGCGGCGCCGGGCAACAAGAGACCCAGTACTTC.